These 18 T cell receptor beta chains share one sample of origin, sequenced in a study of T cell repertoires in cytomegalovirus infection. MiXCR was run by TCRdb on the reads, yielding one entry per CDR3 protein. This sample yields over 250,000 distinct CDR3 sequences, of which about 25% are seen a single time; more than 11% belongs to the top ten. The sequencing input was PBMCs. Receptors originate from a human donor in good health (CMV status not recorded). Some clones in this sample may be carry-over from other donors' samples.

The chain carries TRBV15 and TRBJ2-3, with TRBD2 identical over 10 bases. V trimming: 3 bases; J trimming: 2 bases; junction bases outside the gene matches: 8. The CDR3 runs to 17 residues. Germline CDR1 is LNHNV and CDR2 is YYDKDF (reference sequence). The CDR3 loop is CATSRTRLAGYTDTQYF. CDR3 DNA sequence: TGTGCCACCAGCAGGACGAGACTAGCGGGCTACACAGATACGCAGTATTTT.

This clonotype was observed a handful of times. The chain combines TRBV20-1 with TRBJ2-5; 9 positions agree with TRBD2. V lost 0 bases to trimming and J lost 3 bases; unmatched junction nucleotides: 5. CDR1 is DFQATT and CDR2 is SNEGSKA in the germline V gene (reference sequence). The CDR3 extends over 15 amino acids. CDR3 sequence: CSARDPTSGEETQYF. CDR3 bases: TGCAGTGCTAGAGACCCGACTAGCGGAGAAGAGACCCAGTACTTC.

Many counts were recorded for this clonotype. The J gene is TRBJ2-7, the V gene TRBV7-2; 12 positions match TRBD2. Germline V lookup: CDR1 SGHTA, CDR2 FQGNSA. V was clipped by 1 base and J by 2 bases; unmatched bases: 3. This CDR3 spans 16 amino acids. CDR3 amino acids: CASSLDWTSGTYEQYF. CDR3 nucleotides: TGTGCCAGCAGCTTAGATTGGACTAGCGGGACCTACGAGCAGTACTTC.

The chain is built from TRBV7-2 and TRBJ2-7; possibly TRBD2 for D (6 bases). The CDR3 runs 16 residues. CDR1 is SGHTA and CDR2 is FQGNSA in the germline V gene. Deletions cut 0 bases from V and 1 base from J, with 13 bases between. CDR3 loop: CASSLASGTLSYEQYV. In nucleotides, the CDR3 is TGTGCCAGCAGCTTAGCCTCCGGGACTCTGTCCTACGAGCAGTACGTC.

The table lists this clonotype with many counts. This sequence joins TRBV7-2 and TRBJ1-1, with no clear D. Trimming removed 2 bases from V and 2 bases from J, with 6 bases in between. Germline CDR1 SGHTA, CDR2 FQGNSA. This CDR3 spans 13 amino acids. The CDR3 DNA sequence: TGTGCCAGCAGCTTAATGGGCAACACTGAAGCTTTCTTT. Encoded protein: CASSLMGNTEAFF.

This clonotype was seen many times. The chain uses TRBV7-2 and TRBJ1-5, with TRBD1 as a possible D gene (6 bases). The V gene lost 4 bases and the J gene lost 6 bases, with 7 bases spanning the gap. The CDR3 consists of 12 residues. Germline V gene data show CDR1 as SGHTA and CDR2 as FQGNSA. The CDR3 DNA follows: TGTGCCAGCAGCTCCAGGGGTCAGCCCCAGCATTTT. Encoded protein: CASSSRGQPQHF.

This clonotype was picked up many times. V usage is TRBV28 and J usage is TRBJ2-6; D may correspond to TRBD1 or TRBD2 (5 bases each). Germline-derived CDR1 and CDR2 are MDHEN and SYDVKM. Trimming left V 3 bases short and J 1 base short, with 19 bases between. The CDR3 runs 19 residues. The CDR3 DNA follows: TGTGCCAGCAGTTTCCTTGGGACCGATCAAACTTCTGGGGCCAACGTCCTGACTTTC. Its protein product is CASSFLGTDQTSGANVLTF.

This clonotype was observed a handful of times. The genes are TRBV5-6 and TRBJ2-1; 8 nucleotides agree with TRBD1. V was clipped by 6 bases and J by 0 bases; unmatched bases: 5. Germline-derived CDR1 and CDR2 are SGHDT and YYEEEE. CDR3 length: 15 residues. The CDR3 DNA is TGTGCCAGCAACCAGGGGGCCAGCTCCTACAATGAGCAGTTCTTC. This sequence encodes CASNQGASSYNEQFF.

The chain combines TRBV19 with TRBJ1-4; D remains ambiguous. V lost 4 bases to trimming and J lost 8 bases, with 8 bases between them. The CDR3 runs to 12 residues. The V gene's germline CDR1 is LNHDA and CDR2 SQIVND (reference sequence). The CDR3 DNA reads TGTGCCAGTAGTACGGACGGCGAAAAACTGTTTTTT. Translation: CASSTDGEKLFF.

In its sample, this clonotype was seen a few times. In nucleotides, the CDR3 is TGTGCCAGCAGTTTTGGACACTACCAAGAGACCCAGTACTTC. It encodes CASSFGHYQETQYF. The chain uses TRBV12-3 or TRBV12-4 and TRBJ2-5; TRBD1 is a possible D gene (5 bases). Trimming stripped 3 bases from V and 0 bases from J, with 8 bases between. CDR3 length: 14 amino acids.

This CDR3 is CSASLGAANEKLFF. CDR3 bases: TGCAGTGCTAGTCTGGGGGCGGCTAATGAAAAACTGTTTTTT. The chain links TRBV20-1 to TRBJ1-4, with D tentatively TRBD1 (6 bases). Trimming took off 3 bases at V and 3 bases at J, with 11 bases between the two ends. The CDR3 has 14 amino acids. Germline CDR1 and CDR2: DFQATT and SNEGSKA (reference sequence).

A note on this clonotype: One end of the junction varies from germline; a read error may be responsible. The J gene is TRBJ1-3, the V gene TRBV28; D uncertain. Germline V lookup: CDR1 MDHEN, CDR2 SYDVKM. The CDR3 runs to 13 residues. CDR3 sequence reads: CASSLPMDLNKPF. The DNA of the CDR3 is TGTGCCAGCAGTTTACCCATGGACTTGAACAAACCATTT.

The genes are TRBV5-1 and TRBJ2-1; 10 bases line up with TRBD2. Losses at the gene ends were 3 bases for V and 1 base for J; bases not matched to a gene: 1. The CDR3 has 15 residues. Germline V CDR1 and CDR2: SGHRS, YFSETQ. CDR3 nucleotide sequence: TGCGCCAGCAGCTCAGCGGGGGGGTCCTACAATGAGCAGTTCTTC. Its translation is CASSSAGGSYNEQFF. Variable domain in full (rest from reference TRBV5-1 and TRBJ2-1): KAGVTQTPRYLIKTRGQQVTLSCSPISGHRSVSWYQQTPGQGLQFLFEYFSETQRNKGNFPGRFSGRQFSNSRSEMNVSTLELGDSALYLCASSSAGGSYNEQFFGPGTRLTVL.

This clonotype was detected a few times. This chain joins TRBV4-1 and TRBJ1-4, with 8 bases lining up with TRBD1. Trimming removed 4 bases from V and 6 bases from J; junction bases left unmatched: 13. Germline V gene data show CDR1 as MGHRA and CDR2 as YSYEKL. This CDR3 region has 17 residues. The CDR3 DNA is TGCGCCAGCAGCCGACTACTAGGACAGGGAGAATATGAAAAACTGTTTTTT. Amino acid sequence: CASSRLLGQGEYEKLFF.

Ten or more counts support this clonotype. The chain links TRBV28 to TRBJ2-3; tentatively, D is TRBD2 (5 bases). Trimming stripped 6 bases from V and 0 bases from J, with 10 bases between. The germline V gene encodes CDR1 MDHEN and CDR2 SYDVKM. This CDR3 spans 14 amino acids. As DNA, the CDR3 is TGTGCCAGCAGAAGCGGATCTAGCACAGATACGCAGTATTTT. Protein: CASRSGSSTDTQYF.

The genes are TRBV6-5 and TRBJ2-1, with D tentatively TRBD1 (7 bases). The CDR3 length is 15 residues. Trimming cost V 6 bases and J 8 bases, with 20 bases left between them. Per germline, CDR1 MNHEY and CDR2 SVGAGI. The CDR3 reads CASRYQGGLGYEQFF. CDR3 DNA: TGTGCCAGCAGATATCAGGGGGGACTGGGGTATGAGCAGTTCTTC.

The V gene is TRBV29-1, the J gene TRBJ1-1; the D gene is possibly TRBD1 (5 bases). V was clipped by 4 bases and J by 0 bases, with 9 bases between them. The CDR3 is made up of 13 amino acids. Germline lookup yields CDR1 SQVTM and CDR2 ANQGSEA. CDR3 nucleotide sequence: TGCAGCGTTGCAGGGCTCTTGAACACTGAAGCTTTCTTT. Translating gives CSVAGLLNTEAFF.

This clonotype was observed a few times. The rearrangement uses TRBV18 and TRBJ2-1; 11 nucleotides align to TRBD2. The CDR3 is 15 residues long. V was pared by 3 bases and J by 7 bases, with 5 bases of the junction left unmatched. CDR1 and CDR2 from the germline V gene are KGHSH and LQKENI. The CDR3 loop is CASSPTTSGANEQFF. In nucleotides, the CDR3 is TGTGCCAGCTCACCGACGACTAGCGGGGCAAATGAGCAGTTCTTC.